This record concerns one TCR beta chain sequence. The table lists this clonotype with many counts. This clone's antigen is unknown. One base away there is no much larger clone; base qualities are not given. This entry comes from a study of blood T cells in healthy people across ages (dated by TCRdb to between 2014 and 2017). For the study in its entirety: In model experiments, template switching captured roughly one uniquely barcoded TCR beta cDNA molecule for every two T cells. The study measured age-related changes in TCR beta repertoire diversity using deep sequencing normalized with unique cDNA molecular identifiers. Donors were grouped into four age groups: young (average roughly 15 years), middle-aged (39), aged (around 60) and long-lived (over 80). To avoid experimental bias, donors of different ages were randomly spread across the sequencing lanes. For two donors (one aged 18 to 30 and one aged 80 or older), the study analyzed two additional independent replicas of 1 million unique cDNA reads from the same blood draw. The full study reports these points: The CMV infection status of donors was not known, potentially confounding age-related changes in expanded clonotypes. As age increased, observed TCR beta diversity per million T cells dropped in a roughly linear way, and a significant reduction was already evident by age about 40. Estimates of total diversity based on one million sequenced T cells were considered lower bounds and underestimates. A strong correlation was found between observed TCR beta diversity and the percentage of naive T cells measured by flow cytometry. Conclusive comparison of naive and antigen-experienced compartments was prevented by the profiling of bulk unsorted PBMCs. Compared with the aged group, more naive CD4+ T cells, fewer expanded clones and increased TCR diversity were shown by the long-lived group, suggesting age selection.

Spanning cysteine to phenylalanine, the CDR3 consists of 14 amino acids. The retained sequence is limited to the CDR3, 42 bases, with the frame set at the first base. V is reduced by 8 bases and J by 7 bases, leaving a spacing of 21 bases between them. The donors were roughly 39 Caucasian individuals from Russia, aged 6 to 90 years, who were systemically healthy. Around 9.9 milliliters of peripheral blood were collected from each donor into EDTA-treated Vacutainer tubes. PBMCs were isolated by Ficoll-Paque density-gradient centrifugation, with at least 6 million obtained per sample. Total RNA was extracted from PBMCs with Trizol reagent, with at least 6 micrograms obtained per sample. Naive CD45RAhigh/CD27high T cell percentages were measured by flow cytometry on a PBMC aliquot from every donor. The library was prepared using 5' RACE. Sequencing took place on an Illumina HiSeq 2500. A second roughly 7 to 12 cycle PCR used a sample-barcoded 5' primer and a J-beta primer mix. A unique molecular identifier was introduced onto each TCR beta cDNA molecule by a template-switch 5' adaptor carrying 12 random nucleotides. Each sample yielded at least 2.5 million CDR3-containing paired-end reads. First-strand cDNA synthesis was performed from all RNA using the Mint cDNA synthesis kit, with priming by a TRBC-specific oligonucleotide. Following uracil-DNA glycosylase treatment, a first 18-cycle PCR with universal primers M1SS and BC2_uni_R was performed on all cDNA. Turning to the authors' computational methods: Each sample was normalized by randomly selecting 1 million high-quality reads, each carrying a distinct molecular identifier. Instead of being binned into consensus sequences, reads with shared molecular identifiers were discarded. MiTCR, run with a Q25 quality threshold and the strictest error-elimination algorithm, handled CDR3 identification, clonotype clustering and error correction. A nonparametric unseen species model with Euler transformation was used to estimate lower-bound total TCR beta diversity. The public reads were reanalyzed by TCRdb: fastp trimming at Q25, MiXCR alignment, in-frame beta chains only. Each entry merges the rows of one CDR3 protein and shows their most common DNA and genes. The V and J calls were determined by TCRdb, not by the authors. This sample is represented by roughly 680,000 distinct CDR3 sequences; roughly half of them were singletons. The ten largest account for about 13% of the sample.

This clonotype originated in an elderly woman in good health. Material: blood. The rearranged segments are TRBV12-3 or TRBV12-4 and TRBJ2-7; no D gene can be assigned with confidence. The CDR3 corresponds to CASRLRWPHPEQYF. The DNA is TGTGCCAGCCGCCTACGTTGGCCCCACCCGGAGCAGTACTTC.